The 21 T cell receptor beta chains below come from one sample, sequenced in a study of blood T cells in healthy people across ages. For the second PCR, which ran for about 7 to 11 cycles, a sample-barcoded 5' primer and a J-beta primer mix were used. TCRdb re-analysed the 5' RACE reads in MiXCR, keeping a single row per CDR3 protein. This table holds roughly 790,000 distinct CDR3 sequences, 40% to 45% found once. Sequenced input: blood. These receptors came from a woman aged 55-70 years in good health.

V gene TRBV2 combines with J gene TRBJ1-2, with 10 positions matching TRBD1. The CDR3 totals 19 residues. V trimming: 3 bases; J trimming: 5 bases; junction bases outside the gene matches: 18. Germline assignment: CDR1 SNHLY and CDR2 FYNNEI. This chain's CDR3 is CASSDTTPGQGSFGYGYTF. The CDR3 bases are TGTGCCAGCAGTGACACCACCCCGGGACAGGGGAGCTTCGGGTATGGCTACACCTTC.

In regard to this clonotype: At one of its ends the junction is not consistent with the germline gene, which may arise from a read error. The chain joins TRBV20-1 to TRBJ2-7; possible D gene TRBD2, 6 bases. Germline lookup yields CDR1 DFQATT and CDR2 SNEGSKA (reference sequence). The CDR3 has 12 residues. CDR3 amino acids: CSGSDGYYDQYF. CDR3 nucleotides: TGCAGCGGGAGCGACGGTTATTACGATCAGTACTTC.

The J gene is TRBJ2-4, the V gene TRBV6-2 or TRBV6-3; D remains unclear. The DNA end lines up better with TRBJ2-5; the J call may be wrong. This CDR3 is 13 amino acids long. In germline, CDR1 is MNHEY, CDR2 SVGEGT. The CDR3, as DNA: TGTGCCAGCAGTTACGGTCGGCTAGAGACCCAGTACTTC. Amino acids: CASSYGRLETQYF.

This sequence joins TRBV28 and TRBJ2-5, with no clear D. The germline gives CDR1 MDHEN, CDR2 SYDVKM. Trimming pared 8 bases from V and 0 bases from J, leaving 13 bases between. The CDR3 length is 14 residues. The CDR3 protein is CASGPPTYQETQYF. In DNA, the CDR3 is TGTGCCAGCGGTCCCCCAACGTACCAAGAGACCCAGTACTTC.

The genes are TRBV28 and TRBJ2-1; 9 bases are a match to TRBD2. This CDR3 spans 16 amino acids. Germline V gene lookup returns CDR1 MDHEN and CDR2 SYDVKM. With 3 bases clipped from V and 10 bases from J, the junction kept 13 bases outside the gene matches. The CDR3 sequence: CASSFPPGTSNGEQFF. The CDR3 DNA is TGTGCCAGCAGTTTCCCACCCGGGACTAGCAACGGGGAGCAGTTCTTC.

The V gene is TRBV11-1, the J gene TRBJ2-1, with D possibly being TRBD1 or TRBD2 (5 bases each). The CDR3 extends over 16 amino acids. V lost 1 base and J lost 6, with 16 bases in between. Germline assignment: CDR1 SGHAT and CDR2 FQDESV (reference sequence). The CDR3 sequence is CASSLDGTLNRNEQFF. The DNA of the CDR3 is TGTGCCAGCAGCTTAGATGGGACCCTAAACCGCAATGAGCAGTTCTTC.

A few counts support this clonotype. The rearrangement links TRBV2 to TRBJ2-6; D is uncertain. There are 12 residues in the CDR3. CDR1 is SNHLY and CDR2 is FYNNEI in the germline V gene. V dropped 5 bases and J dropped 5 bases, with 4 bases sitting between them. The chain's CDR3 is CASSSWANVLTF. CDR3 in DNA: TGTGCCAGCAGTAGCTGGGCCAACGTCCTGACTTTC.

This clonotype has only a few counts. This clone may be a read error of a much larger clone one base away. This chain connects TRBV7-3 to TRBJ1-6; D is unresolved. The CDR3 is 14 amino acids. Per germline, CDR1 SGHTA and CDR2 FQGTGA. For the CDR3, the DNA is TGTGCCAGCAGCTTACGGGGAGGAGATTCACCCCCCCACTTT. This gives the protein CASSLRGGDSPPHF.

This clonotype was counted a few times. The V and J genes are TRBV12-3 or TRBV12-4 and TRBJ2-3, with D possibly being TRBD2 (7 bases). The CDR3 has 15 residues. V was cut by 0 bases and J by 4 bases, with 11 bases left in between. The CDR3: CASSLAGGGADTQYF. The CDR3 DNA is TGTGCCAGCAGTTTAGCAGGGGGGGGCGCAGATACGCAGTATTTT.

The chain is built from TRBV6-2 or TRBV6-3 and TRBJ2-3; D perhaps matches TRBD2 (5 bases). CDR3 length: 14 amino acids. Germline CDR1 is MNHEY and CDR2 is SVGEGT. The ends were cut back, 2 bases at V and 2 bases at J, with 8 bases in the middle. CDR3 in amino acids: CASSYPDSTDTQYF. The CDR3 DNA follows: TGTGCCAGCAGTTACCCGGACTCCACAGATACGCAGTATTTT.

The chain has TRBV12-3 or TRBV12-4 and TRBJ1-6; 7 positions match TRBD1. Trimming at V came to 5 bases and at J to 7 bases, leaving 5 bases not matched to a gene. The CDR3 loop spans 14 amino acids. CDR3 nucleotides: TGTGCCAGCAGTCGGGACAGAAGGAATTCACCCCTCCACTTT. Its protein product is CASSRDRRNSPLHF.

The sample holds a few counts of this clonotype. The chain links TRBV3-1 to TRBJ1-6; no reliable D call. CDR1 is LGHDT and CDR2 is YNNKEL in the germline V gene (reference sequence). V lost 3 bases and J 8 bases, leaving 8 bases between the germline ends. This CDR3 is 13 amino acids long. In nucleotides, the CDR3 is TGTGCCAGCAGCCAGGGTGGGTATTCACCCCTCCACTTT. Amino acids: CASSQGGYSPLHF. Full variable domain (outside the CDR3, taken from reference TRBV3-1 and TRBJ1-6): DTAVSQTPKYLVTQMGNDKSIKCEQNLGHDTMYWYKQDSKKFLKIMFSYNNKELIINETVPNRFSPKSPDKAHLNLHINSLELGDSAVYFCASSQGGYSPLHFGNGTRLTVT.

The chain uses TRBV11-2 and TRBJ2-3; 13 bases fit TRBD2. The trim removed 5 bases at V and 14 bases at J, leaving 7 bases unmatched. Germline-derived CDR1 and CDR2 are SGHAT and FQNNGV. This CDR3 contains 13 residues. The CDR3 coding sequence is TGTGCCAGCAGCCCCAGACTAGCGGGGGGTTGGTATTTT. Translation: CASSPRLAGGWYF.

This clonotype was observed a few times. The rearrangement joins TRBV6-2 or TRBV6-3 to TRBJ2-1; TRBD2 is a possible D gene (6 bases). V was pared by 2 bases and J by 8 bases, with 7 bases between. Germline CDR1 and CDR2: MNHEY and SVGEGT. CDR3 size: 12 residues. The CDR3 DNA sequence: TGTGCCAGCAGTTACGGGGGGTATGAGCAGTTCTTC. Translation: CASSYGGYEQFF.

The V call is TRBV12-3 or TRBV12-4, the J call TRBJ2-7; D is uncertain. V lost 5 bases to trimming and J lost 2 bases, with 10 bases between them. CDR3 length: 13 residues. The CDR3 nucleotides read TGTGCCAGCAGTGTGGGCAGTCCCTACGAGCAGTACTTC. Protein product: CASSVGSPYEQYF.

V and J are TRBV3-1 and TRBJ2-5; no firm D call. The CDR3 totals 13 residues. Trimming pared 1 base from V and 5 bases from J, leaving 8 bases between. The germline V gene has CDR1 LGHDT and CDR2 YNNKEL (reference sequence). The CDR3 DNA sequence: TGTGCCAGCAGCCAAGGTATCTTGGAGACCCAGTACTTC. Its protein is CASSQGILETQYF.

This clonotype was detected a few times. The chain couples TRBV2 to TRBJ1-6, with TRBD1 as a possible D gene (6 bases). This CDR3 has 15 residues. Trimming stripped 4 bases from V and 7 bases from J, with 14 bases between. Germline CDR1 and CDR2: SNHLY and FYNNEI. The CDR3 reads CASSAGGPKNSPLHF. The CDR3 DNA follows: TGTGCCAGCAGTGCGGGGGGGCCAAAGAATTCACCCCTCCACTTT.

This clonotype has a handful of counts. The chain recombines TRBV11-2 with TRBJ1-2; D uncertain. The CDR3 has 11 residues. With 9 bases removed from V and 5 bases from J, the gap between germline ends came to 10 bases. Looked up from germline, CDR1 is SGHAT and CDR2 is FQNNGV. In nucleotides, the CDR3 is TGTGCCAGTCCGCGAAGGTATGGCTACACCTTC. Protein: CASPRRYGYTF.

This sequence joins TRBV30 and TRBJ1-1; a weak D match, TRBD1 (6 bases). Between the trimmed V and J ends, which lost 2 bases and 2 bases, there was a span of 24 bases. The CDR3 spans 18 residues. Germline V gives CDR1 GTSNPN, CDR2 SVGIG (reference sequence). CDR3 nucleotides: TGTGCCTGGAGTTTTAGGACCCATTCCGGGACACTAAACACTGAAGCTTTCTTT. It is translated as CAWSFRTHSGTLNTEAFF. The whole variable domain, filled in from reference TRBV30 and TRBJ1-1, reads SQTIHQWPATLVQPVGSPLSLECTVEGTSNPNLYWYRQAAGRGLQLLFYSVGIGQISSEVPQNLSASRPQDRQFILSSKKLLLSDSGFYLCAWSFRTHSGTLNTEAFFGQGTRLTVV.

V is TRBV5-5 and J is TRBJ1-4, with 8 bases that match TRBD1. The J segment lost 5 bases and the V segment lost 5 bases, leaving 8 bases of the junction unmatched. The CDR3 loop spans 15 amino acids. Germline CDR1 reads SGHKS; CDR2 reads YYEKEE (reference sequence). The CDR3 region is CASSSSGGRNEKLFF. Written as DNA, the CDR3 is TGTGCCAGCAGTTCCTCAGGGGGCAGGAATGAAAAACTGTTTTTT. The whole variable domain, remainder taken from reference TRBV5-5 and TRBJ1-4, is DAGVTQSPTHLIKTRGQQVTLRCSPISGHKSVSWYQQVLGQGPQFIFQYYEKEERGRGNFPDRFSARQFPNYSSELNVNALLLGDSALYLCASSSSGGRNEKLFFGSGTQLSVL.

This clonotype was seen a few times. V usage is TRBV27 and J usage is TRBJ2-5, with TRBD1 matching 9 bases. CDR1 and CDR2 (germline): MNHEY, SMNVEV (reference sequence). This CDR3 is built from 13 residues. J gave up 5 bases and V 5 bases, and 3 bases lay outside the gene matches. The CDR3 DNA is TGTGCCAGCAGTAAACAGGGGGCCGAGACCCAGTACTTC. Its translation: CASSKQGAETQYF.